This entry is about one T cell receptor beta chain. The entry originates in a study of blood T cell repertoires in COVID-19. Those who participated ranged in age from roughly 18 to 90 years and resided in about two dozen US areas. Participants' own reports of clinical history determined their cohort assignment. Before being deemed recovered, Cohort 3 donors had two negative PCRs, clearance, or symptom resolution. Trimming removed 8 bases from V and 1 base from J, with 12 bases in between. From germline, CDR1 is SGHDN and CDR2 FVKESK. The CDR3 has 14 residues. Original data processing: Amplified reference gene primers provided the basis for estimating nucleated cell counts. Profiling relied on immunoSEQ multiplex PCR, and the TCRdb table lists in-frame clones only, not all of them. V and J calls and clone size are as listed in that table; D and trimming were resolved from the DNA. The sample yields about 180,000 clones, 88% seen once.

The clonotype originates from a woman aged 18-30 years who had recovered from COVID-19. The specimen was PBMCs or T cells enriched from blood (not recorded which). The chain recombines TRBV14 with TRBJ1-3; no clear D. Here the CDR3 DNA reads TGTGCCAGCCGTGAGAGTCTTTCTGGAAACACCATATATTTT. This gives the protein CASRESLSGNTIYF.